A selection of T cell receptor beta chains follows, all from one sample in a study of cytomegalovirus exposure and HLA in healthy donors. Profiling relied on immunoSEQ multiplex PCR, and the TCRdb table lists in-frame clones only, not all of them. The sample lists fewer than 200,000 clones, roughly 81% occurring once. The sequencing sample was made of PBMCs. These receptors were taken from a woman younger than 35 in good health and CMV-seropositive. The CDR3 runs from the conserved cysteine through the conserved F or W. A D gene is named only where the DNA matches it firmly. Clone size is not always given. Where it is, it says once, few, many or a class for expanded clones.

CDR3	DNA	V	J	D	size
CASRRDRGPDNSPLHF	TGTGCCAGCAGGAGGGACAGGGGGCCTGATAATTCACCCCTCCACTTT	TRBV21-1	TRBJ1-6	.	.
CASSEQGLANEQFF	TGTGCCAGCAGTGAACAGGGATTAGCTAATGAGCAGTTCTTC	TRBV6-1	TRBJ2-1	.	.
CASSPGQGIYEQYF	TGTGCCAGCAGCCCCGGACAGGGTATCTACGAGCAGTACTTC	TRBV11-2	TRBJ2-7	TRBD1	.
CASSADDSTHQPQHF	TGTGCCAGCAGCGCGGATGACAGTACCCATCAGCCCCAGCATTTT	TRBV7-8	TRBJ1-5	.	.
CASGAGANYGYTF	TGTGCCAGCGGGGCGGGGGCAAACTATGGCTACACCTTC	TRBV6-1	TRBJ1-2	.	.
CASSYSPAGRRDTQYF	TGTGCCAGCAGTTACTCCCCGGCAGGGAGGAGAGATACGCAGTATTTT	TRBV6-5	TRBJ2-3	.	.
CASSRKTGVMANSPLHF	TGCGCCAGCAGCCGAAAGACCGGGGTCATGGCTAATTCACCCCTCCACTTT	TRBV4-3	TRBJ1-6	.	once
CASSLAGGHGYTF	TGCGCCAGCAGCTTGGCTGGGGGCCATGGCTACACCTTC	TRBV5-1	TRBJ1-2	.	.
CASSLGSRDSRFSLYF	TGTGCCAGCAGCTTAGGATCCCGGGACAGCAGATTTTCTTTATATTTT	TRBV7-9	TRBJ1-3	TRBD1	.
CATSRESVTSGTDTQYF	TGTGCCACCAGCAGAGAGTCTGTGACTAGTGGCACAGATACGCAGTATTTT	TRBV15	TRBJ2-3	.	once